The sequence of this T cell receptor (beta chain) was determined in a study of neoadjuvant anti-PD-1 for oral cavity cancer. Time point specified: after neoadjuvant nivolumab, at surgical resection. These newly diagnosed stage II-IVA oral cavity squamous cell carcinoma patients had no prior systemic or radiation treatment. The protocol was immunoSEQ multiplex PCR, while the TCRdb copy is restricted to in-frame clones and leaves out a portion. The table lists over 65,000 clones, 70% to 90% of them singletons. The CDR3 contains 15 residues. The chain combines TRBV1 with TRBJ1-6. TRBV1 is given as a pseudogene. The sequence was collected from a person aged 40 to 85 with oral cavity squamous cell carcinoma. The sequencing used PBMCs, collected after nivolumab (anti-PD-1) treatment. The CDR3, as DNA: TGCACCAGCCGTAGGTACAATAATCCTAATTCACCCCTCCACTTT. Translated: CTSRRYNNPNSPLHF.